Listed below are T cell receptor beta chains from one sample, sequenced in a study of blood T cell repertoires in COVID-19. Profiling relied on immunoSEQ multiplex PCR, and the TCRdb table lists in-frame clones only, not all of them. The sample has 25,000 to 30,000 clones, roughly three quarters seen once; the top ten hold almost 40%. Sequenced sample: peripheral blood. The receptors were gathered from a man aged 65 to 85 with acute or convalescent COVID-19. The CDR3 runs from the conserved cysteine through the conserved F or W. Each record gives: clone size, D gene, V gene, J gene, CDR3 DNA, CDR3 protein. D genes are given only for firm matches. The size field is filled for only some rows; it gives once, few, many or a size class.

clone size: -
D gene: -
V gene: TRBV6-5
J gene: TRBJ1-1
CDR3 DNA: TGTGCCAGCAGTTCCCGTTTCGGAGCTTTCTTT
CDR3 protein: CASSSRFGAFF

clone size: -
D gene: TRBD1
V gene: TRBV3-1/TRBV3-2
J gene: TRBJ1-5
CDR3 DNA: TGTGCCAGCAGCCAAACGACAGGGGGCGATTACAATCAGCCCCAGCATTTT
CDR3 protein: CASSQTTGGDYNQPQHF

clone size: -
D gene: TRBD1
V gene: TRBV4-2
J gene: TRBJ1-4
CDR3 DNA: TGTGCCAGCAGCCAAGTCAGGGGGCGGGCAACTAATGAAAAACTGTTTTTT
CDR3 protein: CASSQVRGRATNEKLFF

clone size: -
D gene: TRBD1
V gene: TRBV7-2
J gene: TRBJ2-7
CDR3 DNA: TGTGCCAGCAGCTTTGGGACAGTATCGGGGGAGCAGTACTTC
CDR3 protein: CASSFGTVSGEQYF

clone size: once
D gene: -
V gene: TRBV28
J gene: TRBJ1-6
CDR3 DNA: TGTGCCAGCACCGCCTGGCAGGGCTCCAAAGGACCAAGCTCCTATAATTCACCCCTCCACTTT
CDR3 protein: CASTAWQGSKGPSSYNSPLHF

clone size: few
D gene: -
V gene: TRBV9
J gene: TRBJ2-2
CDR3 DNA: TGTGCCAGCGGGGGCCAGAACACCGGGGAGCTGTTTTTT
CDR3 protein: CASGGQNTGELFF

clone size: -
D gene: -
V gene: TRBV28
J gene: TRBJ2-7
CDR3 DNA: TGTGCCAGCAAGGAGGGGACGGGAGATTGGGAGCAGTACTTC
CDR3 protein: CASKEGTGDWEQYF

clone size: -
D gene: TRBD1
V gene: TRBV7-2
J gene: TRBJ2-7
CDR3 DNA: TGTGCCAGCAGCAGGACAGGGGGTCGCGAGCAGTACTTC
CDR3 protein: CASSRTGGREQYF

clone size: -
D gene: TRBD2
V gene: TRBV5-5
J gene: TRBJ2-2
CDR3 DNA: TGTGCCAGCACCCCCGGGAGGGGCGTCGGGGAGCTGTTTTTT
CDR3 protein: CASTPGRGVGELFF

clone size: -
D gene: -
V gene: TRBV7-9
J gene: TRBJ2-6
CDR3 DNA: TGTGCCAGCAGTTTCAGGACAGGGAGGGCCGGGGCCAACGTCCTGACTTTC
CDR3 protein: CASSFRTGRAGANVLTF

clone size: -
D gene: TRBD1
V gene: TRBV9
J gene: TRBJ2-6
CDR3 DNA: TGTGCCAGCGGACGACAGGGGCCCGGGGCCAACGTCCTGACTTTC
CDR3 protein: CASGRQGPGANVLTF

clone size: -
D gene: TRBD2
V gene: TRBV7-6
J gene: TRBJ2-3
CDR3 DNA: TGTGCCAGCAGCCCTGGGGGACTAGCGGGAGATACGCAGTATTTT
CDR3 protein: CASSPGGLAGDTQYF

clone size: -
D gene: -
V gene: TRBV7-9
J gene: TRBJ2-7
CDR3 DNA: TGTGCCAGCAGCTATCGGTCGGGCGGCCGCAGGGTCGAGCAGTACTTC
CDR3 protein: CASSYRSGGRRVEQYF

clone size: -
D gene: -
V gene: TRBV11-3
J gene: TRBJ1-1
CDR3 DNA: TGTGCCAGCAGCCTCGAGACAGGTGAGGCTTTCTTT
CDR3 protein: CASSLETGEAFF

clone size: few
D gene: -
V gene: TRBV5-8
J gene: TRBJ1-2
CDR3 DNA: TGTGCCAGCAGGACTCGACGGGTGATAGGAGGCTACACCTTC
CDR3 protein: CASRTRRVIGGYTF

clone size: -
D gene: TRBD1
V gene: TRBV5-1
J gene: TRBJ2-5
CDR3 DNA: TGCGCCAGCAGCTTGGCCGCGGGGACAGGGGCAGAAGAGACCCAGTACTTC
CDR3 protein: CASSLAAGTGAEETQYF

clone size: -
D gene: -
V gene: TRBV6-2/TRBV6-3
J gene: TRBJ1-2
CDR3 DNA: TGTGCCAGCAGTTACCAAGACAGATATGGCTACACCTTC
CDR3 protein: CASSYQDRYGYTF

clone size: few
D gene: -
V gene: TRBV28
J gene: TRBJ1-5
CDR3 DNA: TGTGCCACCGCCTCTTTGCGGCAGCCCCAGCATTTT
CDR3 protein: CATASLRQPQHF

clone size: -
D gene: TRBD1
V gene: TRBV6-5
J gene: TRBJ1-5
CDR3 DNA: TGTGCCAGCAGTTGGGACAGGTTCAATCAGCCCCAGCATTTT
CDR3 protein: CASSWDRFNQPQHF

clone size: -
D gene: TRBD1
V gene: TRBV9
J gene: TRBJ2-1
CDR3 DNA: TGTGCCAGCAGCGTACGGGACAGGGGACATCACCATGAGCAGTTCTTC
CDR3 protein: CASSVRDRGHHHEQFF

clone size: few
D gene: TRBD1
V gene: TRBV15
J gene: TRBJ2-5
CDR3 DNA: TGTGCCACCAGCAGGCCGGGACAGGGGTGGAAGACCCAGTACTTC
CDR3 protein: CATSRPGQGWKTQYF

clone size: -
D gene: -
V gene: TRBV6-2/TRBV6-3
J gene: TRBJ2-5
CDR3 DNA: TGTGCCAGCAGCCCCGGATCTACCGGGCAAGAGACCCAGTACTTC
CDR3 protein: CASSPGSTGQETQYF

clone size: -
D gene: -
V gene: TRBV12-3/TRBV12-4
J gene: TRBJ1-5
CDR3 DNA: TGTGCCAGCAGTACGGGTAGCAATCAGCCCCAGCATTTT
CDR3 protein: CASSTGSNQPQHF

clone size: -
D gene: -
V gene: TRBV5-1
J gene: TRBJ2-1
CDR3 DNA: TGCGCCAGCAGCATGGAACGAGGAGGAGGAGTTAATGAGCAGTTCTTC
CDR3 protein: CASSMERGGGVNEQFF

clone size: -
D gene: -
V gene: TRBV10-3
J gene: TRBJ2-7
CDR3 DNA: TGTGCCATCAGAGCGAGCACAGGGAATCTCGAGCAGTACTTC
CDR3 protein: CAIRASTGNLEQYF

clone size: -
D gene: -
V gene: TRBV7-6
J gene: TRBJ2-7
CDR3 DNA: TGTGCCAGCAGCTTCCATGCTTCGGACGAGCAGTACTTC
CDR3 protein: CASSFHASDEQYF

clone size: few
D gene: TRBD1
V gene: TRBV14
J gene: TRBJ2-7
CDR3 DNA: TGTGCCAGCAGCCGTTACAGGGGAACCTACGAGCAGTACTTC
CDR3 protein: CASSRYRGTYEQYF

clone size: -
D gene: -
V gene: TRBV4-1
J gene: TRBJ1-3
CDR3 DNA: TGCGCCAGCAGCCAAACTTCCTCTGGAAACACCATATATTTT
CDR3 protein: CASSQTSSGNTIYF

clone size: -
D gene: TRBD1
V gene: TRBV18
J gene: TRBJ2-5
CDR3 DNA: TGTGCCAGCTCACCGGGACAGCAAGAGACCCAGTACTTC
CDR3 protein: CASSPGQQETQYF

clone size: -
D gene: TRBD2
V gene: TRBV19
J gene: TRBJ2-5
CDR3 DNA: TGTGCCAGTACCCAAACAGCGGGAGTCCAAGAGACCCAGTACTTC
CDR3 protein: CASTQTAGVQETQYF

clone size: -
D gene: -
V gene: TRBV19
J gene: TRBJ1-4
CDR3 DNA: TGTGCCAGTAGTTCTTGGCAGATTAATGAAAAACTGTTTTTT
CDR3 protein: CASSSWQINEKLFF

clone size: -
D gene: -
V gene: TRBV27
J gene: TRBJ2-7
CDR3 DNA: TGTGCCAGCAGTCCTACCCCTTCGACGGGGGCCTACGAGCAGTACTTC
CDR3 protein: CASSPTPSTGAYEQYF

clone size: -
D gene: TRBD2
V gene: TRBV7-9
J gene: TRBJ2-1
CDR3 DNA: TGTGCCAGCAGCTCTAATCGGGCTAGCGGGACGCATGAGCAGTTCTTC
CDR3 protein: CASSSNRASGTHEQFF

clone size: -
D gene: -
V gene: TRBV7-3
J gene: TRBJ2-5
CDR3 DNA: TGTGCCAGCAGCTTATTCAGGGGCCGCCAAGAGACCCAGTACTTC
CDR3 protein: CASSLFRGRQETQYF

clone size: few
D gene: TRBD1
V gene: TRBV7-6
J gene: TRBJ2-7
CDR3 DNA: TGTGCCAGCAGCCCCAGGTCGAGGGACAGGTCCTACGAGCAGTACTTC
CDR3 protein: CASSPRSRDRSYEQYF

clone size: -
D gene: -
V gene: TRBV30
J gene: TRBJ1-6
CDR3 DNA: TGTGCCTTGAGGGTTTCAGGGCTGCCACCCCTCCACTTT
CDR3 protein: CALRVSGLPPLHF

clone size: -
D gene: -
V gene: TRBV7-2
J gene: TRBJ1-1
CDR3 DNA: TGTGCCAGCAGCTTAGCCCGGCCGGGAACTGAAGCTTTCTTT
CDR3 protein: CASSLARPGTEAFF

clone size: few
D gene: -
V gene: TRBV19
J gene: TRBJ2-7
CDR3 DNA: TGTGCCAGTGGCGCCGGATTGGGCCGCGAGCAGTACTTC
CDR3 protein: CASGAGLGREQYF

clone size: -
D gene: -
V gene: TRBV18
J gene: TRBJ2-1
CDR3 DNA: TGTGCCAGCTCACCCCAGGTGGGTCCCTACAATGAGCAGTTCTTC
CDR3 protein: CASSPQVGPYNEQFF

clone size: -
D gene: TRBD2
V gene: TRBV7-9
J gene: TRBJ2-5
CDR3 DNA: TGTGCCAGCAGCCCAACCGGGACTAGCGGACAAGAGACCCAGTACTTC
CDR3 protein: CASSPTGTSGQETQYF

clone size: -
D gene: -
V gene: TRBV10-2
J gene: TRBJ1-4
CDR3 DNA: TGCGCCAGCAGTGAGTCGAGTTCGGTTTATGAAAAACTGTTTTTT
CDR3 protein: CASSESSSVYEKLFF

clone size: -
D gene: -
V gene: TRBV5-1
J gene: TRBJ1-1
CDR3 DNA: TGCGCCAGCAGCGAGGAGGGGCGCAGGGTCACTGAAGCTTTCTTT
CDR3 protein: CASSEEGRRVTEAFF

clone size: -
D gene: TRBD2
V gene: TRBV18
J gene: TRBJ2-7
CDR3 DNA: TGTGCCAGCTCACCACCGGGAGGGAGCTACGAGCAGTACTTC
CDR3 protein: CASSPPGGSYEQYF

clone size: few
D gene: -
V gene: TRBV10-3
J gene: TRBJ1-1
CDR3 DNA: TGTGCCATCAGGGAACAGGGCCAAGCTTTCTTT
CDR3 protein: CAIREQGQAFF

clone size: -
D gene: TRBD1
V gene: TRBV5-1
J gene: TRBJ1-1
CDR3 DNA: TGCGCCAGCAGCTTGGAAGGGGGCTTGAACACTGAAGCTTTCTTT
CDR3 protein: CASSLEGGLNTEAFF

clone size: few
D gene: TRBD1
V gene: TRBV19
J gene: TRBJ1-1
CDR3 DNA: TGTGCCAGTAGTTCGCGGACAGGGACGGGGTTTGAAGCTTTCTTT
CDR3 protein: CASSSRTGTGFEAFF

clone size: -
D gene: -
V gene: TRBV5-1
J gene: TRBJ1-3
CDR3 DNA: TGCGCCAGCAGCCCAGGGATTTCTGGAAACACCATATATTTT
CDR3 protein: CASSPGISGNTIYF

clone size: -
D gene: TRBD1
V gene: TRBV7-9
J gene: TRBJ2-1
CDR3 DNA: TGTGCCAGCAGCTCTTTACAGGGGGCGAGCAATGAGCAGTTCTTC
CDR3 protein: CASSSLQGASNEQFF

clone size: -
D gene: TRBD1
V gene: TRBV27
J gene: TRBJ1-4
CDR3 DNA: TGTGCCAGCAGTCTGACAGGGTCTTATGAAAAACTGTTTTTT
CDR3 protein: CASSLTGSYEKLFF

clone size: -
D gene: TRBD1
V gene: TRBV19
J gene: TRBJ2-2
CDR3 DNA: TGTGCCAGTATCCACAGACAGGGCACCGGGGAGCTGTTTTTT
CDR3 protein: CASIHRQGTGELFF

clone size: -
D gene: -
V gene: TRBV30
J gene: TRBJ2-7
CDR3 DNA: TGTGCCTGGAGTCTAGGGGCTGCCCAAGAGCAGTACTTC
CDR3 protein: CAWSLGAAQEQYF

clone size: -
D gene: -
V gene: TRBV28
J gene: TRBJ2-1
CDR3 DNA: TGTGCCGGCAGCACGGGTAATAATGAGCAGTTCTTC
CDR3 protein: CAGSTGNNEQFF

clone size: -
D gene: TRBD1
V gene: TRBV28
J gene: TRBJ2-7
CDR3 DNA: TGTGCCAGCAGCCGGCGGGACAGGGGTGTCGAGCAGTACTTC
CDR3 protein: CASSRRDRGVEQYF

clone size: -
D gene: -
V gene: TRBV10-3
J gene: TRBJ1-1
CDR3 DNA: TGTGCCACTTGGCGGGGAAACACTGAAGCTTTCTTT
CDR3 protein: CATWRGNTEAFF

clone size: -
D gene: -
V gene: TRBV28
J gene: TRBJ1-1
CDR3 DNA: TGTGCCAGCAGTTGGACCTTCCGGGGGGCTTTCTTT
CDR3 protein: CASSWTFRGAFF

clone size: -
D gene: TRBD2
V gene: TRBV5-4
J gene: TRBJ2-2
CDR3 DNA: TGTGCCAGCAGCTTGGGGGGGACTAGCAGAAACACCGGGGAGCTGTTTTTT
CDR3 protein: CASSLGGTSRNTGELFF

clone size: -
D gene: -
V gene: TRBV2
J gene: TRBJ1-5
CDR3 DNA: TGTGCCAGCAATCTCCTGGGGCCTTATAGCAATCAGCCCCAGCATTTT
CDR3 protein: CASNLLGPYSNQPQHF

clone size: -
D gene: -
V gene: TRBV11-2
J gene: TRBJ2-1
CDR3 DNA: TGTGCCAGCAGCTTAGGCAGGGATTGGAACAATGAGCAGTTCTTC
CDR3 protein: CASSLGRDWNNEQFF

clone size: -
D gene: TRBD1
V gene: TRBV3-1/TRBV3-2
J gene: TRBJ2-7
CDR3 DNA: TGTGCCAGCAGCCAGACAACGGGACAGGGAGGCGAGCAGTACTTC
CDR3 protein: CASSQTTGQGGEQYF

clone size: -
D gene: -
V gene: TRBV6-5
J gene: TRBJ1-5
CDR3 DNA: TGTGCCAGCAGAACCAACAGTGAAGATCAGCCCCAGCATTTT
CDR3 protein: CASRTNSEDQPQHF